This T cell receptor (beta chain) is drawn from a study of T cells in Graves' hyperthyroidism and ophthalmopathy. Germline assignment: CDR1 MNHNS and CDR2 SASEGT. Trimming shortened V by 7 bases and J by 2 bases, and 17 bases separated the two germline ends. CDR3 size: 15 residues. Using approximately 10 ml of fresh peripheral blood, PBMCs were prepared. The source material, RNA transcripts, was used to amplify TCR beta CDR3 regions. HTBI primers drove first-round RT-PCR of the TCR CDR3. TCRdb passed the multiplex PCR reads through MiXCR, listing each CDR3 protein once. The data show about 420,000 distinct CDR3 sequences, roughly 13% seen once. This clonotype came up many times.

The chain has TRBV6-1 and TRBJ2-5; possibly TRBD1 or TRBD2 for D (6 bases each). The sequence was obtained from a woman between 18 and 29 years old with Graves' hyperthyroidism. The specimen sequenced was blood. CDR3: CASTGDRGAQETQYF. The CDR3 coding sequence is TGTGCCAGCACCGGGGATAGGGGGGCACAAGAGACCCAGTACTTC.